Sequencing of this T cell receptor (beta chain) was carried out in a study of T cell responses to AZD1222 COVID-19 vaccine. Study outcomes and limitations: Spike-specific TCR breadth and depth went up after people got two AZD1222 doses.

This CDR3 comprises 16 residues. Germline V gene sequence: CDR1 SGHNT, CDR2 YYREEE (reference sequence). The ends were cut back, 5 bases at V and 0 bases at J, with 16 bases in the middle. Only in-frame clones appear in the TCRdb table, and some are missing; sequencing was by immunoSEQ multiplex PCR. The sample has over 85,000 clones, 84% seen once. For this clone: What it recognizes is unknown.

The chain links TRBV5-4 to TRBJ2-3; D is perhaps TRBD2 (5 bases). The sample in question was peripheral blood, obtained on day 0 of AZD1222 vaccination. The source is an adult in good health. The CDR3 sequence: CASSLESGTSTDTQYF. In DNA form, the CDR3 reads TGTGCCAGCAGTCTGGAAAGCGGAACTAGCACAGATACGCAGTATTTT.